Following are 7 T cell receptor beta chains from one sample sequenced in a study of shared clonotypes between healthy human individuals. Measured with immunoSEQ multiplex PCR; TCRdb has only the in-frame clones, and not every one. The sample holds over 850,000 clones, more than 75% seen once. Sample: memory CD4+ T cells from PBMCs. Subset defined: CD45RA-negative fraction. The receptors stem from a man in his late teens or twenties in good health. Some clones in this sample may be carry-over from other donors' samples.

V and J are TRBV18 and TRBJ2-7; D is possibly TRBD1 or TRBD2 (7 bases each). Trimming shortened V by 5 bases and J by 7 bases, and 15 bases separated the two germline ends. CDR1 and CDR2 (germline): KGHSH, LQKENI. This CDR3 is 13 amino acids long. The CDR3 sequence: CASSDRAGQEQYF. CDR3 DNA: TGTGCCAGCTCAGACCGAGCGGGACAGGAGCAGTACTTC.

The rearrangement links TRBV4-2 to TRBJ2-1; the D gene is possibly TRBD2 (5 bases). The ends were cut back, 1 base at V and 8 bases at J, with 9 bases in the middle. The CDR3 spans 13 residues. Germline CDR1 reads LGHNA; CDR2 reads YNFKEQ. The CDR3 coding sequence is TGTGCCAGCAGCCAAGGGCTCGGGGATGAGCAGTTCTTC. Its protein is CASSQGLGDEQFF.

This chain links TRBV28 with TRBJ1-1; weak D call: TRBD1 (5 bases). The CDR3 length is 13 residues. V dropped 7 bases and J dropped 7 bases, with 16 bases sitting between them. Germline CDR1 is MDHEN and CDR2 is SYDVKM. The CDR3 sequence: CASNTGTGREAFF. DNA for the CDR3: TGTGCCAGCAATACCGGGACGGGCCGTGAAGCTTTCTTT.

The chain links TRBV2 to TRBJ2-2, with D uncertain. V dropped 3 bases and J dropped 5 bases, with 4 bases sitting between them. This CDR3 has 12 amino acids. Germline-derived CDR1 and CDR2 are SNHLY and FYNNEI. CDR3 region: CASSEETGELFF. In nucleotides, the CDR3 is TGTGCCAGCAGTGAGGAAACCGGGGAGCTGTTTTTT.

The chain links TRBV14 to TRBJ1-5; D is undetermined. The CDR3 contains 13 residues. Looked up from germline, CDR1 is SGHDN and CDR2 is FVKESK. The ends were cut back, 5 bases at V and 3 bases at J, with 8 bases in the middle. The CDR3 DNA is TGTGCCAGCAGCTACGGGCCCAATCAGCCCCAGCATTTT. Amino acids: CASSYGPNQPQHF.

The J gene is TRBJ2-7, the V gene TRBV29-1; 11 nucleotides align to TRBD1. V trimming: 6 bases; J trimming: 2 bases; junction bases outside the gene matches: 6. CDR1 SQVTM and CDR2 ANQGSEA come from the germline V gene. The CDR3 runs to 14 residues. The chain's CDR3 is CSVGPGQGAYEQYF. CDR3 sequence (DNA): TGCAGCGTCGGACCGGGACAGGGGGCCTACGAGCAGTACTTC.

J is TRBJ2-7 and V is TRBV2; 13 bases map to TRBD2. After removal of 6 bases from V and 9 bases from J, the junction contained 14 bases not matched to a gene. Per germline, CDR1 SNHLY and CDR2 FYNNEI. This CDR3 contains 16 residues. The CDR3 protein is CASRPFGTSGAWGQYF. The CDR3 DNA reads as TGTGCCAGCAGACCCTTTGGGACTAGCGGGGCCTGGGGGCAGTACTTC.